This T cell receptor beta chain was observed in a study of OX40 agonist ivuxolimab in advanced cancers. As for the study in general: Patient treatment consisted of intravenous ivuxolimab administration every 2 weeks at 0.01 to 10 mg/kg. Three individuals attained partial responses, comprising one hepatocellular carcinoma case and two cutaneous melanoma cases.

Trimming removed 6 bases at V and 3 bases at J, with 12 bases between. This CDR3 has 13 residues. CDR1 and CDR2 (germline): SQVTM, ANQGSEA. Patients were excluded for autoimmune disease history or systemic immunosuppression. Libraries were prepared by immunoSEQ multiplex PCR; TCRdb keeps only in-frame clonotypes and omits some of them. The profile shows roughly 67,000 clones, 80% to 95% of them singletons. This clonotype was obtained from an adult with an advanced solid tumor such as melanoma, head and neck, liver or kidney cancer. The chain is built from TRBV29-1 and TRBJ1-3; the D is unclear. This specimen was CD4+ or CD8+ T cells sorted from blood, taken in a trial of the OX40 agonist ivuxolimab. The chain's CDR3 is CSVWTDFGNTIYF. Written as DNA, the CDR3 is TGCAGCGTGTGGACCGATTTTGGAAACACCATATATTTT.